The 20 T cell receptor beta chains presented below share a single source sample, sequenced in a study of OX40 agonist ivuxolimab in advanced cancers. Clones were sequenced by immunoSEQ multiplex PCR, and TCRdb holds only the in-frame ones, with some missing. Here the sample spans approximately 9,500 clones, 66% being singletons. The material was CD4+ or CD8+ T cells sorted from blood, obtained in a trial of the OX40 agonist ivuxolimab. These receptors were collected from an adult with an advanced solid tumor such as melanoma, head and neck, liver or kidney cancer.

The V call is TRBV7-8, the J call TRBJ2-5; 8 positions agree with TRBD2. Judging by the DNA end, TRBJ2-7 fits better; the J call may be wrong. Germline CDR1 SGHVS, CDR2 FQNEAQ. The CDR3 loop spans 14 amino acids. The CDR3 reads CASSTGLGVGEQYF. The CDR3 DNA follows: TGTGCCAGCAGCACGGGACTAGGAGTCGGCGAGCAGTACTTC.

DNA for the CDR3: TGTGCCAGCAGCCCCACAGTTCACGTCTACGAGCAGTACTTC. Translated: CASSPTVHVYEQYF. V usage is TRBV7-6 and J usage is TRBJ2-7; D is uncertain. Trimming pared 5 bases from V and 3 bases from J, leaving 14 bases between. The CDR3 contains 14 residues. From germline, CDR1 is SGHVS and CDR2 FNYEAQ.

The chain couples TRBV12-2 to TRBJ2-7. TRBV12-2 is listed as a pseudogene. CDR3 length: 13 amino acids. The DNA for the CDR3 is TGTGCAAGTCGCTTATCGGCCCGCTACGAGCAGTACTTC. Its protein product is CASRLSARYEQYF.

This chain connects TRBV27 to TRBJ2-7; TRBD1 might be the D (6 bases). The V gene lost 8 bases and the J gene lost 1 base, with 6 bases spanning the gap. The CDR3 extends over 11 amino acids. Germline assignment: CDR1 MNHEY and CDR2 SMNVEV (reference sequence). This CDR3 is CASGQSYEQYF. In nucleotides, the CDR3 is TGTGCCAGCGGACAGTCCTACGAGCAGTACTTC.

V and J are TRBV7-2 and TRBJ2-3, with a tentative D call TRBD2 (5 bases). From germline, CDR1 is SGHTA and CDR2 FQGNSA. Deletions cut 4 bases from V and 2 bases from J, with 16 bases between. The CDR3 loop spans 16 amino acids. CDR3: CASSSDPGGLTDTQYF. Written as DNA, the CDR3 is TGTGCCAGCAGCTCCGATCCGGGCGGGCTCACAGATACGCAGTATTTT. The full variable domain, rest sourced from reference TRBV7-2 and TRBJ2-3, is GAGVSQSPSNKVTEKGKDVELRCDPISGHTALYWYRQSLGQGLEFLIYFQGNSAPDKSGLPSDRFSAERTGGSVSTLTIQRTQQEDSAVYLCASSSDPGGLTDTQYFGPGTRLTVL.

By share, this clone ranks as medium-sized. The chain uses TRBV7-9 and TRBJ2-6; TRBD1 matches 9 bases. Germline values: CDR1 SEHNR, CDR2 FQNEAQ (reference sequence). Unmatched junction bases numbered 10, after V lost 5 bases and J lost 2 bases. The CDR3 totals 18 residues. CDR3 amino acids: CASSGGQGYRAGANVLTF. The CDR3, as DNA: TGTGCCAGCAGCGGGGGACAGGGTTATAGGGCTGGGGCCAACGTCCTGACTTTC.

This rearrangement joins TRBV19 to TRBJ2-7, with D possibly matching TRBD1 (5 bases). Per the germline V gene, CDR1 is LNHDA and CDR2 is SQIVND (reference sequence). This CDR3 contains 16 residues. V shed 5 bases and J shed 0 bases, with 17 bases lying between them. For the CDR3, the DNA is TGTGCCAGTAGTCTTTTCCTTACAGGCTACTCCTACGAGCAGTACTTC. It is translated as CASSLFLTGYSYEQYF.

J is TRBJ1-1 and V is TRBV7-6; 11 positions match TRBD1. Germline loops: CDR1 SGHVS, CDR2 FNYEAQ. With 4 bases clipped from V and 2 bases from J, the junction kept 6 bases outside the gene matches. The CDR3 consists of 16 residues. The CDR3 DNA follows: TGTGCCAGCAGCTCCTCCGGACAGGGGGCTAACACTGAAGCTTTCTTT. Protein: CASSSSGQGANTEAFF.

The gene calls are TRBV5-4 and TRBJ1-2; no clear D. Trimming took off 2 bases at V and 4 bases at J, with 15 bases between the two ends. From germline, CDR1 is SGHNT and CDR2 YYREEE (reference sequence). The CDR3 is 15 residues long. The DNA of the CDR3 is TGTGCCAGCAGCTTATCGGGAGGCACCATCTATGGCTACACCTTC. Translating gives CASSLSGGTIYGYTF.

V and J are TRBV7-2 and TRBJ2-3, with 8 bases matching TRBD2. The CDR3 contains 17 residues. Germline CDR1 reads SGHTA; CDR2 reads FQGNSA. V shed 1 base, J shed 6 bases, and the junction held 12 bases outside the gene matches. The DNA of the CDR3 is TGTGCCAGCAGCTTAGTAATAGCGGGACCGATGAGGGATACGCAGTATTTT. Translation: CASSLVIAGPMRDTQYF.

The J gene is TRBJ1-1, the V gene TRBV6-5; tentatively, D is TRBD1 (6 bases). Trimming cost V 3 bases and J 6 bases, with 8 bases left between them. CDR1 is MNHEY, CDR2 SVGAGI, per germline. The CDR3 loop spans 12 amino acids. The CDR3 DNA sequence: TGTGCCAGCAGTTATGGGGGCCCTGAAGCTTTCTTT. This encodes CASSYGGPEAFF.

This chain connects TRBV30 to TRBJ1-1, with D hard to call. V dropped 2 bases and J dropped 3 bases, with 16 bases sitting between them. This CDR3 spans 15 amino acids. CDR1 is GTSNPN, CDR2 SVGIG, per germline (reference sequence). CDR3: CAWSPHGLWDTEAFF. The CDR3 DNA reads TGTGCCTGGAGTCCTCATGGGCTTTGGGACACTGAAGCTTTCTTT.

CDR3 residues: CASSLSVAESPLHF. The DNA for the CDR3 is TGTGCCAGCAGCTTGTCGGTTGCCGAATCACCCCTCCACTTT. The V gene is TRBV5-6, the J gene TRBJ1-6; unclear D gene. CDR3 length: 14 residues. V lost 1 base to trimming and J lost 10 bases, with 12 bases between them. Germline-derived CDR1 and CDR2 are SGHDT and YYEEEE.

The rearrangement uses TRBV4-1 and TRBJ1-5; D is uncertain. Germline V lookup: CDR1 MGHRA, CDR2 YSYEKL. CDR3 length: 14 residues. V gave up 0 bases and J gave up 9 bases, with 12 bases separating them. This chain's CDR3 is CASSQETGFRPQHF. The CDR3, as DNA: TGCGCCAGCAGCCAAGAGACGGGCTTTCGGCCCCAGCATTTT.

V gene TRBV19 combines with J gene TRBJ2-6; D gene ambiguous. The CDR3 extends over 15 amino acids. Germline CDR1 and CDR2: LNHDA and SQIVND (reference sequence). Trimming pared 3 bases from V and 4 bases from J, leaving 10 bases between. The CDR3 region is CASSIDLNGANVLTF. CDR3 nucleotides: TGTGCCAGTAGTATCGACTTGAACGGGGCCAACGTCCTGACTTTC.

This clone occurred a few times. This chain connects TRBV27 to TRBJ1-5, with 7 bases that match TRBD1. Germline trimming cut 4 bases from V and 7 bases from J; bases unmatched to any gene: 7. This CDR3 is 14 amino acids long. CDR1 is MNHEY, CDR2 SMNVEV, per germline (reference sequence). CDR3 sequence: CASSYTGEVQPQHF. The DNA of the CDR3 is TGTGCCAGCAGTTATACAGGGGAAGTACAGCCCCAGCATTTT.

The chain is built from TRBV5-1 and TRBJ2-7; 16 bases agree with TRBD2. Germline assignment: CDR1 SGHRS and CDR2 YFSETQ. The CDR3 is 16 amino acids. After removal of 7 bases from V and 7 bases from J, the junction contained 11 bases not matched to a gene. CDR3: CASGTGTSGRAGEQYF. The CDR3, as DNA: TGCGCCAGCGGAACCGGGACTAGCGGGAGGGCCGGAGAGCAGTACTTC.

The V and J genes are TRBV5-6 and TRBJ2-7, with D perhaps matching TRBD1 (6 bases). The germline V gene encodes CDR1 SGHDT and CDR2 YYEEEE. CDR3 length: 13 amino acids. V was pared by 0 bases and J by 6 bases, with 10 bases between. Here the CDR3 reads CASSLVEGGEQYF. The CDR3 DNA is TGTGCCAGCAGCTTGGTTGAAGGGGGCGAGCAGTACTTC. Complete variable domain (other parts from reference TRBV5-6 and TRBJ2-7): DAGVTQSPTHLIKTRGQQVTLRCSPKSGHDTVSWYQQALGQGPQFIFQYYEEEERQRGNFPDRFSGHQFPNYSSELNVNALLLGDSALYLCASSLVEGGEQYFGPGTRLTVT.

The V call is TRBV10-3, the J call TRBJ2-2; no clear D. CDR3 length: 15 residues. Germline V gene data show CDR1 as ENHRY and CDR2 as SYGVKD. V was clipped by 0 bases and J by 0 bases, with 5 bases between them. Here the CDR3 DNA reads TGTGCCATCAGTGAGTCCAACGCGAACACCGGGGAGCTGTTTTTT. Amino acids: CAISESNANTGELFF.

The chain links TRBV11-2 to TRBJ1-4, with 7 bases matching TRBD1. Unmatched junction bases numbered 5, after V lost 3 bases and J lost 4 bases. The CDR3 runs 15 residues. Germline V gene lookup returns CDR1 SGHAT and CDR2 FQNNGV. CDR3 in amino acids: CASSFWGQLNEKLFF. The CDR3 DNA is TGTGCCAGCAGCTTCTGGGGACAGCTTAATGAAAAACTGTTTTTT.